The clone carrying this T cell receptor (beta chain) has a single count. The antigen is unknown. This entry belongs to a study of CD8+ T cells in alopecia areata. Study outcomes and limitations: The study also sequences resident alphabeta T cells of normal skin in scalp samples.

In each case, RNA was isolated and then reverse transcribed into cDNA as the sequencing template. Data came from immunoSEQ multiplex PCR; TCRdb stores just in-frame clones and leaves some out. Among roughly 150,000 clones, about 60% were seen once, and the ten largest hold about 6%. The germline gives CDR1 SGHRS, CDR2 YFSETQ. V dropped 3 bases and J dropped 8; count of bases not matched to a gene: 3. The CDR3 has 14 amino acids. This clonotype was sampled from a human donor with alopecia areata. The sequencing used CD4+ T cells sorted from blood, collected at week 0. The chain couples TRBV5-1 to TRBJ2-1, with 12 bases identical to TRBD1. As DNA, the CDR3 is TGCGCCAGCAGCTGGGGACAGGGGGCATATGAGCAGTTCTTC. Translation gives CASSWGQGAYEQFF. Looking up the rest from reference TRBV5-1 and TRBJ2-1 gives the full variable domain: KAGVTQTPRYLIKTRGQQVTLSCSPISGHRSVSWYQQTPGQGLQFLFEYFSETQRNKGNFPGRFSGRQFSNSRSEMNVSTLELGDSALYLCASSWGQGAYEQFFGPGTRLTVL.